This TCR beta chain was documented in a study of T cells in Graves' hyperthyroidism and ophthalmopathy. Trimming at V came to 1 base and at J to 5 bases, leaving 9 bases not matched to a gene. The CDR3 runs 18 residues. Germline V gene sequence: CDR1 SEHNR, CDR2 FQNEAQ (reference sequence). TCR beta CDR3 regions were amplified from RNA transcripts. The TCR CDR3 first-round RT-PCR relied on the HTBI primer set. TCRdb itself ran the multiplex PCR reads through MiXCR, one entry per CDR3 protein. In the table there are 40,000 to 65,000 distinct CDR3 sequences, 48% of which are singletons. Sequenced input: blood. The clonotype comes from a woman in her forties or fifties with Graves' ophthalmopathy. V usage is TRBV7-9 and J usage is TRBJ2-1; 12 bases fit TRBD2. The CDR3 DNA follows: TGTGCCAGCAGCTTAGATCAACGGACTAGCGGGACGGACAATGAGCAGTTCTTC. Translated, it gives CASSLDQRTSGTDNEQFF.